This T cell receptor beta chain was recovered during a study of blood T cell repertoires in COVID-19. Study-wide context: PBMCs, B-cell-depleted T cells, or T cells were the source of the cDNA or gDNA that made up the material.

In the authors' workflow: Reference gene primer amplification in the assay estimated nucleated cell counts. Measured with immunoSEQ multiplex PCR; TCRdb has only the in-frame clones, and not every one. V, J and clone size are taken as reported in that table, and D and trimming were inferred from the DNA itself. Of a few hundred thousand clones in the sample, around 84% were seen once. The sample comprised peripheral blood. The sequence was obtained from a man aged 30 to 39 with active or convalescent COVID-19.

Here the CDR3 DNA reads TGCAGCGTAGTCGACAGGGAGTACGAGCAGTACTTC. Amino acid sequence: CSVVDREYEQYF. The J gene is TRBJ2-7, the V gene TRBV29-1; 7 bases align to TRBD1. CDR3 size: 12 residues. Losses at the gene ends were 6 bases for V and 4 bases for J; bases not matched to a gene: 6. CDR1 and CDR2 (germline): SQVTM, ANQGSEA.